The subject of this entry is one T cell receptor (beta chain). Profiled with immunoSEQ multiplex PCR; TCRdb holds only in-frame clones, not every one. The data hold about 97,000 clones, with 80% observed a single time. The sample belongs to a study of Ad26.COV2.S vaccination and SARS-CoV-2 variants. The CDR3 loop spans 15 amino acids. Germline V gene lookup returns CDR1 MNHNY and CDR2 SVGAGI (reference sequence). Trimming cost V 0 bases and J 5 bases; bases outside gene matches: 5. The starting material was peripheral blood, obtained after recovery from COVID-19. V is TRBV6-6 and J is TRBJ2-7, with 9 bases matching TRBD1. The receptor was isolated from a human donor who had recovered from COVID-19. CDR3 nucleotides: TGTGCCAGCAGTTACTCTCCGGGACAGGGCAACGAGCAGTACTTC. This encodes CASSYSPGQGNEQYF.